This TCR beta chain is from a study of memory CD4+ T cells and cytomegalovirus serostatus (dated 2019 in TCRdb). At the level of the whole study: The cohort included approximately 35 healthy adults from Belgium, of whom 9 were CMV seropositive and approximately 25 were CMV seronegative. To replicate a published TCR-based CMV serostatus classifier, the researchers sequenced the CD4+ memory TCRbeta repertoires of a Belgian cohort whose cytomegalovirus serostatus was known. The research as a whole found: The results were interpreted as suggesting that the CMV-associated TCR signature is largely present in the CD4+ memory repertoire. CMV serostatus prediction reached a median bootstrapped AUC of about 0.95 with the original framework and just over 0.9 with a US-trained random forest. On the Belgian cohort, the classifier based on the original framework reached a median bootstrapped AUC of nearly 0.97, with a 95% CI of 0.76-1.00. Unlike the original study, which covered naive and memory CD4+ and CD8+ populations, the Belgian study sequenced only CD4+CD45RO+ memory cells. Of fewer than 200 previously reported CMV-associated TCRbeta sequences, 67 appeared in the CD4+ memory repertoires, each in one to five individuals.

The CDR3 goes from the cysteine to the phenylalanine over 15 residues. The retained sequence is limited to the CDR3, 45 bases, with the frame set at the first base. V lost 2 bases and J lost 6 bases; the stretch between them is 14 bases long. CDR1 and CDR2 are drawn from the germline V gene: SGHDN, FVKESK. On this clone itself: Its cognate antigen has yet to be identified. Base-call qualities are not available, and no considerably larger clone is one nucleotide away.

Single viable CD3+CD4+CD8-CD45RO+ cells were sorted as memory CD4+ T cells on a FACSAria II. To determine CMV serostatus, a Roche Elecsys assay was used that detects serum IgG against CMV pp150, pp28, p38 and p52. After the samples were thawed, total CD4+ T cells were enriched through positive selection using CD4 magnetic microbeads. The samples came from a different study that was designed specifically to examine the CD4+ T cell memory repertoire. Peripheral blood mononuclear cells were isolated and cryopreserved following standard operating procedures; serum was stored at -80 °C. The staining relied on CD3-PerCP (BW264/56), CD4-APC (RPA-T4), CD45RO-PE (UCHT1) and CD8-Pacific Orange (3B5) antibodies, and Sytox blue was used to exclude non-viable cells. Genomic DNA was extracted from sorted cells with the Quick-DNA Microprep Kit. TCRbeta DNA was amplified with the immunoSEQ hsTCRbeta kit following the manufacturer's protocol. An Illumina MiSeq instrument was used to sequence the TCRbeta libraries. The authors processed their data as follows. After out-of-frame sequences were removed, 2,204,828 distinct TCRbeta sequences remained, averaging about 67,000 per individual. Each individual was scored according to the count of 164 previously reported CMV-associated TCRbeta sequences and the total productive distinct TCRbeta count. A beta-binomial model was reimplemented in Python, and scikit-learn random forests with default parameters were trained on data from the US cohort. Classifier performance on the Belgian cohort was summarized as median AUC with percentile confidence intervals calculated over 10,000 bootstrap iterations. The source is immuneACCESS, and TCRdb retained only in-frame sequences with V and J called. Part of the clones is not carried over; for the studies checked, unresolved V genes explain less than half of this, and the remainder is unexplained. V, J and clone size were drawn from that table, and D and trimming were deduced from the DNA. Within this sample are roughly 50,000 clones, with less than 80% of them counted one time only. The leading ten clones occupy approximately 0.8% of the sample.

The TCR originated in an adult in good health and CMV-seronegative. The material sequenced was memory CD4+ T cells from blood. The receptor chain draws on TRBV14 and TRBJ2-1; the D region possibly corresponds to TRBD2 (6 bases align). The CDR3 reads CASSQQLASTNEQFF. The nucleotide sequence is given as TGTGCCAGCAGCCAACAACTAGCCAGTACCAATGAGCAGTTCTTC.